Listed here are 6 T cell receptor beta chains from one sample, sequenced in a study of OX40 agonist ivuxolimab in advanced cancers. TCRdb's copy holds only in-frame clones and misses some; the assay was immunoSEQ multiplex PCR. The sample contains roughly 60,000 clones, roughly 93% of which appear only once. The sample here was CD4+ or CD8+ T cells sorted from blood, taken in a trial of the OX40 agonist ivuxolimab. These receptors were obtained from an adult with an advanced solid tumor such as melanoma, head and neck, liver or kidney cancer.

This clone was detected once. The chain links TRBV4-1 to TRBJ2-3; 7 positions match TRBD1. V gave up 0 bases and J gave up 4 bases; unmatched junction bases: 4. The germline V gene has CDR1 MGHRA and CDR2 YSYEKL. The CDR3 has 15 amino acids. CDR3: CASSQDKQGSDTQYF. For the CDR3, the DNA is TGCGCCAGCAGCCAAGATAAACAGGGGTCAGATACGCAGTATTTT.

The chain joins TRBV29-1 to TRBJ2-1, with TRBD2 matching over 10 bases. This CDR3 has 16 amino acids. CDR1 and CDR2 (germline): SQVTM, ANQGSEA. The V and J ends lost 2 bases and 0 bases, in that order; junction bases with no gene match: 4. This CDR3 reads CSVESPSGSSYNEQFF. The CDR3 DNA is TGCAGCGTTGAATCTCCTAGCGGGAGCTCCTACAATGAGCAGTTCTTC.

This clone has only one observation. This rearrangement joins TRBV9 to TRBJ1-2, with unresolved D. Germline CDR1 and CDR2: SGDLS and YYNGEE. The V gene lost 0 bases and the J gene lost 6 bases, with 15 bases spanning the gap. This CDR3 has 15 amino acids. CDR3 DNA: TGTGCCAGCAGCGTAGAGTCGCTGAGGCCTAATGGCTACACCTTC. Translation gives CASSVESLRPNGYTF.

The chain uses TRBV6-5 and TRBJ2-7; D uncertain. This CDR3 is 12 amino acids long. V lost 7 bases, J lost 5 bases, and 12 bases lay in between. Germline assignment: CDR1 MNHEY and CDR2 SVGAGI. The CDR3, as DNA: TGTGCCAGCACCGAACGACACCACGAGCAGTACTTC. Translation: CASTERHHEQYF.

The gene calls are TRBV30 and TRBJ2-1; 9 bases match TRBD2. Unmatched junction bases numbered 13, after V lost 5 bases and J lost 8 bases. Germline V lookup: CDR1 GTSNPN, CDR2 SVGIG (reference sequence). The CDR3 loop spans 15 amino acids. CDR3 sequence reads: CAWLPSGNIGDEQFF. The CDR3 DNA reads as TGTGCCTGGCTCCCTAGCGGGAACATTGGCGATGAGCAGTTCTTC. The complete variable domain, with remaining parts taken from reference TRBV30 and TRBJ2-1, reads SQTIHQWPATLVQPVGSPLSLECTVEGTSNPNLYWYRQAAGRGLQLLFYSVGIGQISSEVPQNLSASRPQDRQFILSSKKLLLSDSGFYLCAWLPSGNIGDEQFFGPGTRLTVL.

CDR3 nucleotides: TGCGCCAGCAGCTTGAGGGACTCTGGGGCCAACGTCCTGACTTTC. This encodes CASSLRDSGANVLTF. The V call is TRBV5-1, the J call TRBJ2-6; D is unclear. From germline, CDR1 is SGHRS and CDR2 YFSETQ. The V gene lost 1 base and the J gene lost 0 bases, with 5 bases spanning the gap. CDR3 length: 15 residues.